The 24 T cell receptor beta chains below were found in one sample sequenced in a study of cytomegalovirus exposure and HLA in healthy donors. With 60 Vbeta and 13 Jbeta primers, the PCR was carried out. TCRdb's table, derived via immunoSEQ multiplex PCR, lists solely in-frame clones and lacks some. The sample carries under 75,000 clones, approximately 74% recorded once. The specimen sequenced was PBMCs. Receptors originate from a man in his forties or fifties in good health and CMV-seropositive.

This clone came up a few times. This chain uses TRBV6-5 with TRBJ1-2; TRBD1 might be the D (6 bases). Germline V gives CDR1 MNHEY, CDR2 SVGAGI. The CDR3 has 14 residues. The V end was cut by 2 bases, the J end by 8 bases, with 15 bases between. DNA of the CDR3: TGTGCCAGCAGTTACGGCAGGGGAGAAGGGGGCTACACCTTC. It encodes CASSYGRGEGGYTF.

The chain joins TRBV2 to TRBJ2-2; 10 bases line up with TRBD2. The CDR3 runs to 15 residues. V was clipped by 7 bases and J by 6 bases; unmatched bases: 8. CDR1 and CDR2 (germline): SNHLY, FYNNEI. The CDR3 bases are TGTGCCAGCATGCCGGCTAGCGGGAGTCCCGGGGAGCTGTTTTTT. Amino acids: CASMPASGSPGELFF.

The sample holds a few counts of this clone. J is TRBJ1-2 and V is TRBV6-6, with TRBD1 matching 9 bases. Germline CDR1 is MNHNY and CDR2 is SVGAGI (reference sequence). V trimming: 10 bases; J trimming: 5 bases; junction bases outside the gene matches: 8. The CDR3 loop spans 13 amino acids. CDR3 region: CATKQGAGYGYTF. CDR3 nucleotide sequence: TGTGCCACCAAACAGGGGGCTGGGTATGGCTACACCTTC.

This clone was observed once. V gene TRBV19 combines with J gene TRBJ2-4; TRBD1 aligns across 11 bases. CDR1 and CDR2 (germline): LNHDA, SQIVND (reference sequence). The junction had 0 bases not matched to a gene; V was cut back by 5 bases and J by 3 bases. The CDR3 contains 14 residues. CDR3 nucleotides: TGTGCCAGTAGTGGGACAGGGGGCAAAAACATTCAGTACTTC. Translating it yields CASSGTGGKNIQYF.

The CDR3 DNA follows: TGTGCCAGTAGTACGACGGCCGGGACAGGGAGAAACATTCAGTACTTC. Its translation is CASSTTAGTGRNIQYF. The rearrangement links TRBV19 to TRBJ2-4; 9 bases map to TRBD1. The CDR3 is 16 amino acids. With 4 bases clipped from V and 6 bases from J, the junction kept 10 bases outside the gene matches. The germline CDR1 and CDR2 sequences are LNHDA and SQIVND (reference sequence).

The chain uses TRBV18 and TRBJ2-7, with D possibly being TRBD1 (6 bases). The V and J ends lost 1 base and 0 bases respectively, with 16 bases between them. CDR3 size: 17 residues. From germline, CDR1 is KGHSH and CDR2 LQKENI. The CDR3 loop reads CASSPLAIGQSSYEQYF. For the CDR3, the DNA is TGTGCCAGCTCACCACTTGCTATTGGACAGTCCTCCTACGAGCAGTACTTC.

The genes are TRBV5-6 and TRBJ2-7; the match to TRBD1 covers 7 bases. Germline V gene lookup returns CDR1 SGHDT and CDR2 YYEEEE. The CDR3 has 14 amino acids. After removal of 0 bases from V and 6 bases from J, the junction contained 6 bases not matched to a gene. CDR3 bases: TGTGCCAGCAGCTTGGGCAGGGGGAAGGGCGAGCAGTACTTC. It specifies CASSLGRGKGEQYF. Variable domain in full (rest from reference TRBV5-6 and TRBJ2-7): DAGVTQSPTHLIKTRGQQVTLRCSPKSGHDTVSWYQQALGQGPQFIFQYYEEEERQRGNFPDRFSGHQFPNYSSELNVNALLLGDSALYLCASSLGRGKGEQYFGPGTRLTVT.

The chain uses TRBV21-1 and TRBJ2-1; the DNA was not used to check the table's D call, TRBD2. TRBV21-1 is assigned pseudogene status. The CDR3 is made up of 15 amino acids. The CDR3 reads CASSVLAGPYNEQFF. The CDR3, as DNA: TGTGCCAGCAGCGTACTAGCGGGACCCTACAATGAGCAGTTCTTC.

This clone was seen only a few times. As DNA, the CDR3 is TGCGCCAGCAGCCAAACCCTCAGGGGGCGCTTCCAAAACATTCAGTACTTC. This gives the protein CASSQTLRGRFQNIQYF. The V gene is TRBV4-1, the J gene TRBJ2-4; 8 nucleotides agree with TRBD1. Trimming removed 2 bases from V and 5 bases from J; junction bases left unmatched: 11. The germline V gene has CDR1 MGHRA and CDR2 YSYEKL. The length of the CDR3 is 17 residues.

The CDR3 is CASSTRTGGVTPQHF. CDR3 in DNA: TGTGCCAGTAGTACACGGACAGGGGGCGTGACGCCCCAGCATTTT. The chain employs TRBV19 and TRBJ1-5; 11 nucleotides align to TRBD1. CDR3 length: 15 residues. J gave up 9 bases and V 4 bases, and 8 bases lay outside the gene matches. Germline assignment: CDR1 LNHDA and CDR2 SQIVND (reference sequence).

This rearrangement joins TRBV12-2 to TRBJ1-5; the tabulated D call, TRBD1, remains unverified against the DNA. TRBV12-2 is a documented pseudogene. The CDR3 length is 15 residues. CDR3 nucleotide sequence: TGTGCAAGTCGGTTACAGGGCAATAGCAATCAGCCCCAGCATTTT. Translation: CASRLQGNSNQPQHF.

The CDR3 loop is CASSLSVGRGSTDTQYF. As DNA, the CDR3 is TGTGCCAGCAGCTTATCCGTAGGCAGGGGGAGCACAGATACGCAGTATTTT. This chain joins TRBV7-2 and TRBJ2-3; TRBD1 matches at 7 bases. Trimming cost V 2 bases and J 0 bases; bases outside gene matches: 8. From germline, CDR1 is SGHTA and CDR2 FQGNSA. CDR3 length equals 17 residues.

The V call is TRBV14, the J call TRBJ2-1, with 8 bases identical to TRBD2. In germline, CDR1 is SGHDN, CDR2 FVKESK. V was clipped by 4 bases and J by 4 bases; unmatched bases: 12. This CDR3 has 17 residues. The CDR3 region is CASSPRGTSGSYNEQFF. The CDR3 DNA sequence: TGTGCCAGCAGCCCCCGAGGAACTAGCGGCTCGTACAATGAGCAGTTCTTC.

The V gene is TRBV15, the J gene TRBJ2-1; 10 bases are a match to TRBD1. Looked up from germline, CDR1 is LNHNV and CDR2 is YYDKDF (reference sequence). The CDR3 runs 14 residues. Losses at the gene ends were 5 bases for V and 4 bases for J; bases not matched to a gene: 2. The CDR3 region has the DNA TGTGCCACCAGCCCGGGACAGGGGTACAATGAGCAGTTCTTC. Protein: CATSPGQGYNEQFF.

This clone was observed a handful of times. The chain uses TRBV5-8 and TRBJ2-7; D gene uncertain. Trimming removed 2 bases from V and 5 bases from J, with 11 bases in between. The CDR3 runs 13 residues. In germline, CDR1 is SGHTS, CDR2 YDEGEE. CDR3 sequence: CASSFADFNEQYF. For the CDR3, the DNA is TGTGCCAGCAGCTTTGCAGATTTCAACGAGCAGTACTTC.

This clone has just a few counts. This chain joins TRBV7-2 and TRBJ2-1; TRBD2 aligns across 9 bases. Trimming took 1 base from V and 10 from J; bases not matched to a gene: 8. From germline, CDR1 is SGHTA and CDR2 FQGNSA. This CDR3 spans 15 amino acids. The CDR3 DNA is TGTGCCAGCAGCTTAGATGGCGGGAGGGCCGCGGAGCAGTTCTTC. Its translation is CASSLDGGRAAEQFF.

In its sample, this clone was seen a few times. A single base separates this from a much larger clone, so it may be a read error. The rearrangement uses TRBV11-2 and TRBJ2-3; D is undetermined. Trimming shortened V by 2 bases and J by 0 bases, and 6 bases separated the two germline ends. Germline loops: CDR1 SGHAT, CDR2 FQNNGV. The CDR3 consists of 14 residues. The CDR3 protein is CASSLTTSTDTQYF. The CDR3 coding sequence is TGTGCCAGCAGCTTAACCACTAGCACAGATACGCAGTATTTT.

The rearrangement links TRBV5-1 to TRBJ1-2; the D is unclear. Trimming shortened V by 4 bases and J by 3 bases, and 10 bases separated the two germline ends. Germline CDR1 reads SGHRS; CDR2 reads YFSETQ. This CDR3 spans 13 amino acids. The DNA of the CDR3 is TGCGCCAGCAGCCGTACAGAAGACTATGGCTACACCTTC. The encoded protein is CASSRTEDYGYTF.

The rearrangement joins TRBV27 to TRBJ2-1, with a possible D match to TRBD1 (5 bases). CDR3 length: 15 amino acids. Deletions cut 5 bases from V and 0 bases from J, with 11 bases between. Germline CDR1 is MNHEY and CDR2 is SMNVEV (reference sequence). The CDR3, as DNA: TGTGCCAGCAGTGCCCGGACACTCTCCTACAATGAGCAGTTCTTC. It translates to CASSARTLSYNEQFF.

The chain uses TRBV29-1 and TRBJ2-5; the match to TRBD1 covers 7 bases. The assigned J gene may be wrong: the sequence end matches TRBJ2-7 better. Germline assignment: CDR1 SQVTM and CDR2 ANQGSEA. This CDR3 has 13 amino acids. The CDR3 region is CSVSGDSSYEQYF. CDR3 DNA: TGCAGCGTTTCAGGGGACAGCAGCTACGAGCAGTACTTC.

The V call is TRBV10-1, the J call TRBJ1-6, with 10 bases fitting TRBD1. The CDR3 covers 16 residues. CDR1 is WNHNN, CDR2 SYGVQD, per germline (reference sequence). J was trimmed by 10 bases and V by 7 bases; bases with no gene match: 13. The CDR3 reads CASNFDTGTGESPLHF. CDR3 in DNA: TGCGCCAGCAATTTCGATACCGGGACAGGGGAATCACCCCTCCACTTT.

This clone was seen only once. The V call is TRBV7-3, the J call TRBJ1-5; D gene unclear. This CDR3 region has 19 residues. From germline, CDR1 is SGHTA and CDR2 FQGTGA. V was trimmed by 3 bases and J by 6 bases, leaving 27 bases between them. CDR3 sequence: CASSFLVYSGGGFCQPQHF. The CDR3 DNA sequence: TGTGCCAGCAGCTTTCTGGTCTATTCGGGCGGAGGGTTCTGTCAGCCCCAGCATTTT.

There are a few counts of this clone. The DNA for the CDR3 is TGTGCCAGCTCACCACCGGCCCTGAACACTGAAGCTTTCTTT. Protein product: CASSPPALNTEAFF. V and J are TRBV18 and TRBJ1-1, with D hard to call. From germline, CDR1 is KGHSH and CDR2 LQKENI. The CDR3 covers 14 residues. The V end was cut by 0 bases, the J end by 0 bases, with 5 bases between. The full variable domain, in which reference TRBV18 and TRBJ1-1 provide the parts outside the CDR3, is NAGVMQNPRHLVRRRGQEARLRCSPMKGHSHVYWYRQLPEEGLKFMVYLQKENIIDESGMPKERFSAEFPKEGPSILRIQQVVRGDSAAYFCASSPPALNTEAFFGQGTRLTVV.

The rearrangement links TRBV4-1 to TRBJ2-7; 8 bases are shared with TRBD2. The germline gives CDR1 MGHRA, CDR2 YSYEKL. Unmatched junction bases numbered 6, after V lost 0 bases and J lost 2 bases. The length of the CDR3 is 16 residues. The CDR3 region has the DNA TGCGCCAGCAGCCAAGATTTTGCACTAGCGGCCTACGAGCAGTACTTC. Translated, it gives CASSQDFALAAYEQYF.